The clone carrying this T cell receptor beta chain has only one observation. Its cognate antigen is unknown. The germline gives CDR1 MNHEY, CDR2 SMNVEV (reference sequence). CDR3 length equals 18 residues. Deletions cut 5 bases from V and 5 bases from J, with 28 bases between. This sample is drawn from a study of shared clonotypes between healthy human individuals. Study findings and constraints: Between a few donors, naive CD4 clonotypes were shared at a level of about 5%. Naive subsets generally exceeded memory subsets in estimated richness.

Libraries were prepared by immunoSEQ multiplex PCR; TCRdb keeps only in-frame clonotypes and omits some of them. The table lists some 2,400,000 clones, around 95% of them singletons, with more than 0.1% in the top ten. The receptor was isolated from a man between 18 and 35 years old in good health. V gene TRBV27 combines with J gene TRBJ2-7; maybe TRBD2 (7 bases). The sequenced material came from naive CD4+ T cells sorted from blood. Stated subset: CD45RA+ positively selected. CDR3 DNA sequence: TGTGCCAGCAGTGCCCGGACGGGGGGCAACCTAATCCCCAACGAGCAGTACTTC. It codes for CASSARTGGNLIPNEQYF.